Shown below are 18 T cell receptor beta chains from a single sample sequenced in a study of Graves' ophthalmopathy and Graves' hyperthyroidism. RNA transcripts were the template, and TCR beta CDR3 regions were amplified from them. Investigators did first-round RT-PCR with HTBI primers, then second-round multiplex PCR. Each CDR3 protein is one row after TCRdb ran MiXCR on the multiplex PCR reads. The sample consists of over 450,000 distinct CDR3 sequences, under 15% of them appearing once. The specimen sequenced was blood. These receptors originate from a woman younger than 45 with Graves' ophthalmopathy.

The genes are TRBV6-1 and TRBJ1-1, with a weak D call TRBD1 (5 bases). CDR1 is MNHNS, CDR2 SASEGT, per germline. The CDR3 sequence is 12 residues long. V gave up 6 bases and J gave up 7 bases, with 12 bases separating them. In DNA form, the CDR3 reads TGTGCCAGCAGCTCGGGGCCTGGTGAAGCTTTCTTT. It encodes CASSSGPGEAFF.

CDR3 in DNA: TGTGCCAGCAGCCAAGAAGACAGAAGCTCCTATAATTCACCCCTCCACTTT. It codes for CASSQEDRSSYNSPLHF. The chain uses TRBV4-2 and TRBJ1-6; D perhaps matches TRBD1 (5 bases). CDR1 and CDR2 (germline): LGHNA, YNFKEQ. This CDR3 has 17 residues. V was cut by 0 bases and J by 0 bases, with 9 bases left in between.

This clonotype has ten or more counts. This rearrangement joins TRBV5-1 to TRBJ1-6, with a weak D call TRBD1 (5 bases). The CDR3 is made up of 14 amino acids. Germline V gene data show CDR1 as SGHRS and CDR2 as YFSETQ. The V end was cut by 4 bases, the J end by 5 bases, with 10 bases between. CDR3: CASSRDGDNSPLHF. The CDR3 DNA reads as TGCGCCAGCAGCCGGGACGGTGATAATTCACCCCTCCACTTT.

Notes on this clonotype: The CDR3 does not close with the conserved phenylalanine or tryptophan, likely indicating a read error. This chain connects TRBV6-4 to TRBJ2-2, with D possibly TRBD1 on 5 matching bases. The V end was cut by 5 bases, the J end by 8 bases, with 15 bases between. The CDR3 loop spans 14 amino acids. Germline values: CDR1 MRHNA, CDR2 SNTAGT. In DNA form, the CDR3 reads TGTGCCAGCAGTCTGGCAGGGAACTCGGGGGAGCTGTTTGTT. Encoded protein: CASSLAGNSGELFV.

This clonotype was found many times. This sequence joins TRBV4-2 and TRBJ1-2, with D possibly matching TRBD1 (6 bases). The CDR3 is 15 residues long. Germline V CDR1 and CDR2: LGHNA, YNFKEQ. V dropped 0 bases and J dropped 5 bases, with 13 bases sitting between them. CDR3 bases: TGTGCCAGCAGCCAAGAACGGGGGGCAGGGTATGGCTACACCTTC. The encoded protein is CASSQERGAGYGYTF.

This clonotype was counted at least ten times. For the CDR3, the DNA is TGTGCCAGCAGTTACTCACAAGTCACCGGGGAGCTGTTTTTT. This codes for CASSYSQVTGELFF. The chain employs TRBV6-2 or TRBV6-3 and TRBJ2-2; D is ambiguous. Per the germline V gene, CDR1 is MNHEY and CDR2 is SVGEGT. The CDR3 sequence is 14 residues long. Trimming took 0 bases from V and 4 from J, leaving 6 bases between them.

This clonotype was seen ten or more times. This chain connects TRBV5-1 to TRBJ2-4; the match to TRBD2 covers 13 bases. V shed 5 bases, J shed 0 bases, and the junction held 14 bases outside the gene matches. The CDR3 totals 20 residues. Germline CDR1 is SGHRS and CDR2 is YFSETQ. This chain's CDR3 is CASRSNTGTSGALAKNIQYF. The CDR3 DNA follows: TGCGCCAGCAGATCGAATACCGGGACTAGCGGGGCACTAGCCAAAAACATTCAGTACTTC.

This clonotype was observed many times. V is TRBV29-1 and J is TRBJ1-2; the D is unclear. Germline values: CDR1 SQVTM, CDR2 ANQGSEA. This CDR3 region has 10 residues. V dropped 7 bases and J dropped 8 bases, with 11 bases sitting between them. CDR3 DNA sequence: TGCAGCGCGGCCTCGCACGGCTACACCTTC. It is translated as CSAASHGYTF.

This clonotype was observed a handful of times. The chain has TRBV14 and TRBJ2-2; a possible D gene is TRBD1 (5 bases). V shed 5 bases and J shed 5 bases, with 12 bases lying between them. The CDR3 runs to 14 residues. Germline V lookup: CDR1 SGHDN, CDR2 FVKESK. CDR3 amino acids: CASSFLGVTGELFF. The CDR3 DNA follows: TGTGCCAGCAGCTTTTTAGGGGTAACCGGGGAGCTGTTTTTT.

Notes on this clonotype: A read error may explain this, as a much larger clone is one base away. The CDR3 DNA follows: TGTGCCAGCGACTGGAGGGGGTCGGGATCCTACGAGCGGTACTTC. Translating gives CASDWRGSGSYERYF. The V call is TRBV28, the J call TRBJ2-7; D tentatively fits TRBD1 or TRBD2 (6 bases each). Looked up from germline, CDR1 is MDHEN and CDR2 is SYDVKM. This CDR3 is 15 amino acids long.

Comment on this clonotype: It is likely a read error, because the conserved phenylalanine at the end of the CDR3 is missing. The chain couples TRBV19 to TRBJ1-5; the D gene is possibly TRBD1 (5 bases). The CDR3 extends over 16 amino acids. V lost 5 bases and J 0 bases, leaving 14 bases between the germline ends. From germline, CDR1 is LNHDA and CDR2 SQIVND (reference sequence). The CDR3 nucleotides are TGTGCCAGTAGTTTCCTGACGGGGGGTAGCAATCAGCCCCAGCATTTG. Translating gives CASSFLTGGSNQPQHL.

This clonotype was counted a few times. A read error is possible here, since a much larger clone lies one base away. V gene TRBV28 combines with J gene TRBJ1-1; no clear D gene. Germline CDR1 and CDR2: MDHEN and SYDVKM. CDR3 length: 12 residues. The CDR3 DNA reads as TGTGCCAGCCTGATACGCATGGATGAAGCTTGCTTT. Its protein is CASLIRMDEACF.

The chain uses TRBV3-1 and TRBJ2-5; TRBD1 matches at 7 bases. CDR1 LGHDT and CDR2 YNNKEL come from the germline V gene (reference sequence). The V and J ends lost 3 bases and 1 base, in that order; junction bases with no gene match: 8. This CDR3 region has 16 residues. The CDR3 loop reads CASSHLTGSLQETQYF. The CDR3 DNA reads as TGTGCCAGCAGCCACCTGACAGGGAGTCTCCAAGAGACCCAGTACTTC.

There are many counts of this clonotype. The gene calls are TRBV11-3 and TRBJ2-2, with TRBD1 identical over 9 bases. With 5 bases clipped from V and 3 bases from J, the junction kept 4 bases outside the gene matches. The CDR3 has 15 residues. Germline V gene lookup returns CDR1 SGHNT and CDR2 YENEEA. CDR3 bases: TGTGCCAGCAGCCCAGGGGACAGGGACACCGGGGAGCTGTTTTTT. It yields the protein CASSPGDRDTGELFF.

This clonotype was seen repeatedly, ten times or more. The chain links TRBV6-5 to TRBJ2-7; 7 bases fit TRBD2. After removal of 4 bases from V and 5 bases from J, the junction contained 2 bases not matched to a gene. The CDR3 has 12 amino acids. CDR1 is MNHEY and CDR2 is SVGAGI in the germline V gene. The CDR3 nucleotides read TGTGCCAGCAGTTCGGCGGGGGACGAGCAGTACTTC. Its translation: CASSSAGDEQYF.

This clonotype was found many times. The chain combines TRBV19 with TRBJ1-1, with D tentatively TRBD1 (6 bases). V was trimmed by 6 bases and J by 4 bases, leaving 15 bases between them. This CDR3 region has 14 residues. CDR1 is LNHDA, CDR2 SQIVND, per germline (reference sequence). Here the CDR3 DNA reads TGTGCCAGTAGGACCGAGGACAGACCCACTGAAGCTTTCTTT. Translated: CASRTEDRPTEAFF.

This clonotype was found many times. The chain joins TRBV20-1 to TRBJ1-5, with 7 bases matching TRBD1. The CDR3 loop spans 12 amino acids. Germline trimming cut 3 bases from V and 5 bases from J; bases unmatched to any gene: 1. CDR1 is DFQATT, CDR2 SNEGSKA, per germline (reference sequence). The chain's CDR3 is CSASTGDQPQHF. DNA for the CDR3: TGCAGTGCTAGTACAGGGGATCAGCCCCAGCATTTT.

For this clonotype: This may come from a read error, since a much larger clone is one base off. The CDR3 DNA sequence: TGCAGTGCTTACTATGTTGGGGGGCGCGATGAAGCTTTCTTT. Amino acid sequence: CSAYYVGGRDEAFF. The rearrangement joins TRBV20-1 to TRBJ1-1, with D possibly matching TRBD1 (6 bases). This CDR3 is 14 amino acids long. V was trimmed by 5 bases and J by 7 bases, leaving 20 bases between them. From germline, CDR1 is DFQATT and CDR2 SNEGSKA (reference sequence).